This TCR beta chain was obtained from a study of blood T cell repertoires in COVID-19. Across the study: Acute and convalescent COVID-19 specimens originated in the United States, Italy and Spain.

Original data processing: Estimated nucleated cell counts came from reference gene primer amplification. The assay was immunoSEQ multiplex PCR, and TCRdb's table has in-frame clones only and misses some. That table gives V, J and clone size, and the DNA gave D and trimming. Among about 390,000 clones listed, approximately 87% were seen once. The germline gives CDR1 SGHTA, CDR2 FQGNSA. V was trimmed by 6 bases and J by 2 bases, leaving 4 bases between them. The CDR3 spans 11 residues. Cohort 3 recovered donors had two negative PCRs, clearance, or symptom resolution. The chain uses TRBV7-2 and TRBJ1-2; D is unresolved. The receptor was derived from a woman aged 50 to 65 who had recovered from COVID-19. The sequenced sample consisted of PBMCs or T cells enriched from blood (not recorded which). DNA for the CDR3: TGTGCCAGCAGTCAAAACTATGGCTACACCTTC. Amino acid sequence: CASSQNYGYTF. Together with reference TRBV7-2 and TRBJ1-2, the CDR3 gives the full variable domain: GAGVSQSPSNKVTEKGKDVELRCDPISGHTALYWYRQSLGQGLEFLIYFQGNSAPDKSGLPSDRFSAERTGGSVSTLTIQRTQQEDSAVYLCASSQNYGYTFGSGTRLTVV.